The 9 T cell receptor beta chains in this list originate from one sample, sequenced in a study of blood T cell repertoires in COVID-19. Clones were read by immunoSEQ multiplex PCR, and TCRdb kept only the in-frame ones, dropping some. The table records some 350,000 clones, around 90% of them present only once. The sequenced material came from peripheral blood. The source is a human donor in a cohort sampled during active COVID-19.

The V gene is TRBV11-2, the J gene TRBJ2-1; TRBD2 agrees at 15 bases. This CDR3 spans 16 amino acids. J lost 12 bases, V lost 5 bases, and 11 bases had no gene match. From germline, CDR1 is SGHAT and CDR2 FQNNGV. Here the CDR3 DNA reads TGTGCCAGCAGCATTGGGACTAGCGGGAGGATAGCTGGGCAGTTCTTC. It codes for CASSIGTSGRIAGQFF. The variable domain in full, completed from reference TRBV11-2 and TRBJ2-1, reads EAGVAQSPRYKIIEKRQSVAFWCNPISGHATLYWYQQILGQGPKLLIQFQNNGVVDDSQLPKDRFSAERLKGVDSTLKIQPAKLEDSAVYLCASSIGTSGRIAGQFFGPGTRLTVL.

The chain has TRBV20-1 and TRBJ2-1; the D is unclear. The CDR3 covers 13 residues. The V end was cut by 5 bases, the J end by 0 bases, with 8 bases between. Germline V gene lookup returns CDR1 DFQATT and CDR2 SNEGSKA (reference sequence). The CDR3 protein is CSAGDFSYNEQFF. The CDR3 DNA sequence: TGCAGTGCTGGTGACTTCTCCTACAATGAGCAGTTCTTC.

The CDR3 reads CASSLVGGLGDTQYF. The CDR3, as DNA: TGTGCCAGCAGCTTAGTCGGGGGGCTAGGAGATACGCAGTATTTT. The chain carries TRBV7-2 and TRBJ2-3; possible D gene TRBD2, 7 bases. Trimming cost V 1 base and J 5 bases, with 13 bases left between them. Germline CDR1 SGHTA, CDR2 FQGNSA. This CDR3 comprises 15 residues.

The chain is built from TRBV5-8 and TRBJ2-2; perhaps TRBD1 as D (6 bases). Trimming left V 5 bases short and J 9 bases short, with 8 bases between. CDR3 length: 11 amino acids. Germline CDR1 SGHTS, CDR2 YDEGEE. The DNA for the CDR3 is TGTGCCAGCAGACAGGGACGGGAGCTGTTTTTT. It encodes CASRQGRELFF. The full variable domain, completed using reference TRBV5-8 and TRBJ2-2, is EAGVTQSPTHLIKTRGQQATLRCSPISGHTSVYWYQQALGLGLQFLLWYDEGEERNRGNFPPRFSGRQFPNYSSELNVNALELEDSALYLCASRQGRELFFGEGSRLTVL.

This chain links TRBV12-3 or TRBV12-4 with TRBJ2-7, with D maybe TRBD2 (6 bases). V lost 8 bases to trimming and J lost 6 bases, with 14 bases between them. This CDR3 comprises 12 residues. The chain's CDR3 is CASGRQGVEQYF. For the CDR3, the DNA is TGTGCCAGCGGGAGGCAGGGTGTCGAGCAGTACTTC.

The gene calls are TRBV23-1 and TRBJ2-3; TRBD1 matches 9 bases. TRBV23-1 is designated an ORF whose function remains uncertain. Trimming cost V 4 bases and J 4 bases; bases outside gene matches: 3. This CDR3 contains 14 residues. The CDR3 sequence: CASSPGQGADTQYF. CDR3 DNA: TGCGCCAGCAGTCCGGGACAGGGAGCAGATACGCAGTATTTT.

About this clone itself: The sample has other DNA sequences that encode this CDR3 too. The V and J genes are TRBV5-1 and TRBJ1-2, with D maybe TRBD1 (5 bases). This CDR3 spans 14 amino acids. Trimming shortened V by 1 base and J by 4 bases, and 11 bases separated the two germline ends. Germline lookup yields CDR1 SGHRS and CDR2 YFSETQ. DNA of the CDR3: TGCGCCAGCAGCTTGTCCCAGGGCGGCTATGGCTACACCTTC. It specifies CASSLSQGGYGYTF.

This clone has only one observation. V usage is TRBV7-2 and J usage is TRBJ2-7; 9 bases map to TRBD2. This CDR3 is built from 15 residues. Trimming removed 5 bases from V and 2 bases from J; junction bases left unmatched: 7. Per germline, CDR1 SGHTA and CDR2 FQGNSA. The CDR3, as DNA: TGTGCCAGCAGCCCTAGCGGGGACCTTACCTACGAGCAGTACTTC. It codes for CASSPSGDLTYEQYF.

The chain carries TRBV6-5 and TRBJ1-2, with TRBD1 as a possible D gene (6 bases). Germline CDR1 is MNHEY and CDR2 is SVGAGI. CDR3 length: 14 residues. Trimming took 0 bases from V and 6 from J, leaving 11 bases between them. The CDR3 coding sequence is TGTGCCAGCAGTTACTCGTCCAGGGGCGATGGCTACACCTTC. This codes for CASSYSSRGDGYTF.